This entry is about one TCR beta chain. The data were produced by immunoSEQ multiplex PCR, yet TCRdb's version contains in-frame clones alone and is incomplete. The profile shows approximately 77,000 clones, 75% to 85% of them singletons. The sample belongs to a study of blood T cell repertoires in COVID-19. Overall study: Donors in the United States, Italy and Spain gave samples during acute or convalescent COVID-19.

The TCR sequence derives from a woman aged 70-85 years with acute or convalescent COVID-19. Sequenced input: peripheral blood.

CDR3: CASRTTGNQPQHF. The CDR3, as DNA: TGTGCCAGTAGAACGACAGGGAATCAGCCCCAGCATTTT. The chain carries TRBV19 and TRBJ1-5; 7 bases map to TRBD1. V was clipped by 6 bases and J by 4 bases; unmatched bases: 3. Germline V gene lookup returns CDR1 LNHDA and CDR2 SQIVND (reference sequence). The CDR3 sequence is 13 residues long. The full variable domain, completed using reference TRBV19 and TRBJ1-5, is DGGITQSPKYLFRKEGQNVTLSCEQNLNHDAMYWYRQDPGQGLRLIYYSQIVNDFQKGDIAEGYSVSREKKESFPLTVTSAQKNPTAFYLCASRTTGNQPQHFGDGTRLSIL.